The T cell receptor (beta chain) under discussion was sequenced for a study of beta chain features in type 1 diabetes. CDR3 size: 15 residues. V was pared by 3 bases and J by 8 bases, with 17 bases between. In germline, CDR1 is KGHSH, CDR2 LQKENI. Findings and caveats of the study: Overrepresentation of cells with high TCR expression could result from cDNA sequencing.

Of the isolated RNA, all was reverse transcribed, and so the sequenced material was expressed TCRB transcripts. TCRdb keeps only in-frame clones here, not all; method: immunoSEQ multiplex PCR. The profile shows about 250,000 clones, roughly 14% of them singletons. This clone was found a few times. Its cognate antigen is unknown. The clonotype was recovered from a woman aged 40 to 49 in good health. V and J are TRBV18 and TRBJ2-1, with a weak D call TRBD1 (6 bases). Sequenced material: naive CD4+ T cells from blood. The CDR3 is CASSPTGTPLDEQFF. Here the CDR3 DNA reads TGTGCCAGCTCACCGACCGGGACACCTTTAGATGAGCAGTTCTTC.